The clone carrying this T cell receptor (beta chain) was detected ten times or more. Its antigen is currently unknown. TCRdb re-derived calls from the 5' RACE reads in MiXCR, one entry per CDR3 protein. The sample carries 1.5 million to 2 million distinct CDR3 sequences, around a third recorded once. The CDR3 sequence is 13 residues long. Per germline, CDR1 DFQATT and CDR2 SNEGSKA (reference sequence). J lost 7 bases, V lost 6 bases, and 10 bases had no gene match. The data were obtained in a study of identical twins. Whole-study results and caveats: The same donors were not followed; conclusions instead depended on cross-sectional statistical analysis. Those out-of-frame alpha sequences shared by twins showed an excess of low generation probability.

The sequence came from a newborn girl in good health. This chain joins TRBV20-1 and TRBJ2-3, with 7 nucleotides matching TRBD2. The sequencing input was cord blood. The CDR3 DNA is TGCAGTGCCATTCGGGAGGATCGGTATACGCAGTATTTT. Translated: CSAIREDRYTQYF.